These T cell receptor beta chains were read from a single sample in a study of control samples from healthy donors and cancer patients. Libraries were prepared by immunoSEQ multiplex PCR; TCRdb keeps only in-frame clonotypes and omits some of them. Of about 160,000 clones listed, roughly 93% are singletons. The specimen sequenced was blood. The receptors were sampled from an older woman in good health. The conserved cysteine and the conserved F or W are not part of the CDR3 here. D genes are given only for firm matches. Some rows have no size entry. The others give once, few or many, or a class for an expanded clone.

clone size	V gene	J gene	D gene	CDR3 protein
NA	TRBV7-2	TRBJ1-2	NA	ASSHYGDGGYT
NA	TRBV6-5	TRBJ1-4	NA	ASRFPGGEKLF
NA	TRBV15	TRBJ2-1	TRBD2	ATSLSGTDNEQF
NA	TRBV19	TRBJ1-6	NA	ASQRMEYSDSLNSPLH
NA	TRBV28	TRBJ2-1	NA	ASSPHLGRLTGAMDSYNEQF
NA	TRBV4-1	TRBJ1-2	TRBD1	ASSQGTGINYGYT
NA	TRBV6-5	TRBJ1-5	NA	ASIAGYSNQPQH
once	TRBV15	TRBJ1-1	NA	ATSATGSVMNTEAF
NA	TRBV2	TRBJ1-2	NA	ASSVLGNYGYT
NA	TRBV5-1	TRBJ2-1	TRBD2	ASSPAGGRGNEQF
NA	TRBV19	TRBJ1-6	NA	ASSIGSRTGATLH
once	TRBV7-2	TRBJ2-7	NA	ASSVNGMGASYEQY
NA	TRBV7-2	TRBJ2-5	NA	ASSLIETQY
NA	TRBV7-2	TRBJ1-2	NA	ASSLFQQIGYGYT
NA	TRBV27	TRBJ2-5	NA	ASSFQGGRQETQY
NA	TRBV6-5	TRBJ2-3	TRBD2	ASSSGRPSGGDTQY
NA	TRBV30	TRBJ2-5	NA	AWKGQETQY
NA	TRBV7-6	TRBJ2-5	NA	ASSSGFAGRQETQY
NA	TRBV11-3	TRBJ1-2	TRBD1	ASSLAPRDSNGYT
NA	TRBV11-2	TRBJ2-5	NA	ASSPGWETQY
NA	TRBV19	TRBJ1-4	NA	ASSTGPLEKLF
NA	TRBV19	TRBJ2-6	NA	ASSIPRGGSGANVLT
NA	TRBV9	TRBJ2-2	NA	ASSVTGQQINTGELF
NA	TRBV7-3	TRBJ2-1	NA	ASSLVPRGATYNEQF
NA	TRBV6-5	TRBJ1-1	NA	ASSYGRTNTEAF
NA	TRBV5-1	TRBJ1-3	NA	ASSLDREAGNTIY
NA	TRBV6-5	TRBJ1-2	TRBD1	ASSYNRGLDGYT
NA	TRBV6-5	TRBJ1-5	TRBD1	ASNARQGGQPQH
NA	TRBV6-6	TRBJ1-2	TRBD1	ASSYVGQTNYGYT
once	TRBV4-2	TRBJ2-1	TRBD2	ASSQDSGGPIYNEQF
NA	TRBV5-4	TRBJ2-7	NA	ASSLALDQNYEQY
NA	TRBV6-5	TRBJ1-2	NA	ASSWDVNYGYT
NA	TRBV7-8	TRBJ2-7	NA	ASSRGNLGEQY
NA	TRBV19	TRBJ1-5	NA	ASSIVKAKPQH
NA	TRBV15	TRBJ2-7	NA	ATSRVGGYGGQTDEQY
NA	TRBV3-1/TRBV3-2	TRBJ1-3	NA	ASSQGSSGNTIY
NA	TRBV29-1	TRBJ1-5	NA	SGGNSNQPQH
NA	TRBV2	TRBJ2-1	NA	ASSTAGYEQF
NA	TRBV6-2/TRBV6-3	TRBJ1-5	NA	ASSYSHPNQPQH
NA	TRBV18	TRBJ1-1	NA	ASSPNLRVAEAF
NA	TRBV11-3	TRBJ2-3	NA	ASSSRGGREDTQY
NA	TRBV5-5	TRBJ1-2	NA	ASSLFGGYGYT
NA	TRBV5-1	TRBJ1-2	TRBD1	ASTFEDRGSGYT
NA	TRBV3-1/TRBV3-2	TRBJ1-4	NA	ASSVMGSEKLF
NA	TRBV29-1	TRBJ1-1	TRBD1	SGRQGANTEAF
NA	TRBV9	TRBJ2-7	NA	ASSQLPRVHEQY
once	TRBV3-1/TRBV3-2	TRBJ1-2	NA	ASSHFGGEHT
NA	TRBV7-2	TRBJ2-2	NA	ASSLGSRVGGELF
NA	TRBV4-1	TRBJ2-3	NA	ASSQEGGLSTDTQY
once	TRBV2	TRBJ2-3	NA	ASSELGSLSTDTQY
NA	TRBV14	TRBJ2-1	NA	ASSKGGSYNEQF
NA	TRBV12-3/TRBV12-4	TRBJ1-1	NA	ASRNMGVLAF
NA	TRBV7-9	TRBJ1-2	NA	ASSSTPGYGYT
NA	TRBV28	TRBJ2-2	TRBD2	ASSLATSGLAGGTGELF
NA	TRBV4-3	TRBJ1-1	TRBD1	ASSPTTGLGNTEAF
NA	TRBV2	TRBJ2-2	NA	ASSDLRADVGELF
NA	TRBV18	TRBJ1-2	TRBD1	ASSPDRGQYGYT
NA	TRBV7-9	TRBJ1-4	TRBD1	ASRQTGTDFEKLF
NA	TRBV7-2	TRBJ1-1	NA	ASSLTEKNTEAF
NA	TRBV27	TRBJ1-2	TRBD1	ASRTTGGNYGYT